This TCR beta chain came from a study of blood T cell repertoires in COVID-19 (dated by TCRdb to 2018 to 2021). Study-wide context: Samples from collaborators originated in the United States, Italy and Spain and spanned both the acute and convalescent phases of COVID-19. The prospective study material was composed of cDNA or gDNA derived from T cells, B-cell-depleted T cells, or PBMCs. Deeply sampled blood TCRbeta repertoires from subjects exposed to, actively infected with, or recovered from COVID-19 were included in the dataset. A freely available public database, intended as a resource for researchers studying the immune response to SARS-CoV-2, is where the repertoires were released. Samples were obtained from the ongoing ImmuneRACE study (first 160 participants) and from 1,254 subjects provided by 6 global collaborators. A de-identified subject ID, COVID-19 status, age in years and sex were almost always included in the sample metadata. Where available, HLA class I and class II types were taken from metadata supplied by the sample provider and were not determined by assay-based typing.

TCRbeta CDR3 regions were amplified from genomic DNA using the immunoSEQ Assay, a bias-controlled multiplex PCR. The authors' analysis ran thus. Nucleated cell counts per sample were estimated from amplification of reference gene primers within the assay. Sequence reads were collapsed and filtered to measure the absolute abundance of every unique TCRbeta CDR3 rearrangement. Productive Simpson clonality was computed per sample as the square root of Simpson's diversity index over productive rearrangements. The table comes from immuneACCESS by way of TCRdb, which keeps in-frame sequences with V and J called. Part of the clones is missing from these tables; in studies checked, under half for an unresolved V gene and the rest for unknown reasons. V, J and clone size reflect that table, while D and trimming were determined from the DNA. Here the sample has over 250,000 clones; 80% to 90% occur a single time. The ten largest clones take up approximately 4% of the sample.

Counted from cysteine to phenylalanine, this CDR3 has 14 amino acids. CDR3 DNA is the only sequence kept; it has 42 bases, read in frame from the first base. CDR1 is given as MNHEY and CDR2 as SVGAGI, both from the germline V gene. The junction shows trimming of 7 bases on V and 6 bases on J, and the gene matches do not reach 5 bases of it. The paper's findings and limits, for the study overall: The amount of clinical and demographic metadata varied by source and participant and was provided uncurated.

About this clone itself: The specificity of this receptor is unknown. Base-call qualities are not available, and no considerably larger clone is one nucleotide away.

Participants in the prospective study were enrolled through a virtual design, were aged about 18 to 100 years, and lived in under 25 United States geographic areas. In the prospective study, cohorts were assigned on the basis of participant-reported clinical history obtained from a screening survey and a study questionnaire. Each participant in the prospective study had whole blood, serum and a nasopharyngeal or oropharyngeal swab collected by mobile phlebotomists. Prospective study participants could optionally give additional blood draws and questionnaires over a roughly two-month period. Before DNA extraction, blood samples from the prospective study were shipped at room temperature or frozen.

The sequencing sample was made of PBMCs or T cells enriched from blood (not recorded which). This sequence was found in a man aged 25-45 years with acute COVID-19. The chain was built from TRBV6-5 and TRBJ2-1; TRBD2 aligns with 11 central bases. The sequenced DNA is TGTGCCAGCAAACTAGCGGGGGCCCCCAATGAGCAGTTCTTC. It translates to CASKLAGAPNEQFF.